These 29 T cell receptor beta chains originate from one sample sequenced in a study of TIL therapy for anti-PD-1-resistant metastatic lung cancer. Described time point: pre-treatment sample, taken before nivolumab and TIL therapy. Tumor tissue came from excised metastases, mostly pleural nodules or supraclavicular lymph nodes. The immunoSEQ assay was v3. The assay was immunoSEQ multiplex PCR, and TCRdb's table has in-frame clones only and misses some. There are some 90,000 clones in the sample; less than 70% occur only once, and approximately 11% lies in the top ten. The sample here was tumor tissue, taken at baseline. The receptors shown here come from a person between 30 and 80 years old with non-small cell lung cancer.

Written as DNA, the CDR3 is TGCGCCAGCAGCCACGGGACAGGGGACCACGAGCAGTACTTC. Translated, it gives CASSHGTGDHEQYF. The V gene is TRBV4-3, the J gene TRBJ2-7; 10 positions match TRBD1. CDR1 LGHNA and CDR2 YSLEER come from the germline V gene. Germline trimming cut 3 bases from V and 5 bases from J; bases unmatched to any gene: 4. This CDR3 has 14 amino acids.

This rearrangement joins TRBV11-2 to TRBJ2-3, with 9 positions matching TRBD2. The CDR3 has 17 amino acids. Trimming removed 4 bases from V and 1 base from J; junction bases left unmatched: 9. The V gene's germline CDR1 is SGHAT and CDR2 FQNNGV. In DNA, the CDR3 is TGTGCCAGCAGCTACCTCCCCTTAGCGGGGGGCACAGATACGCAGTATTTT. This sequence encodes CASSYLPLAGGTDTQYF.

A few counts support this clone. The gene calls are TRBV2 and TRBJ2-3, with TRBD2 matching 9 bases. Germline V CDR1 and CDR2: SNHLY, FYNNEI. V trimming: 3 bases; J trimming: 2 bases; junction bases outside the gene matches: 3. There are 15 residues in the CDR3. CDR3 sequence reads: CASSDLAGNTDTQYF. CDR3 DNA sequence: TGTGCCAGCAGTGATCTAGCGGGGAACACAGATACGCAGTATTTT.

This clone was detected a few times. The V call is TRBV6-5, the J call TRBJ2-2; TRBD1 agrees at 8 bases. Germline V gene sequence: CDR1 MNHEY, CDR2 SVGAGI. The trim removed 7 bases at V and 10 bases at J, leaving 14 bases unmatched. The CDR3 has 15 amino acids. The CDR3 here is CASTRGSAGGVELFF. DNA for the CDR3: TGTGCCAGCACCCGAGGGTCCGCAGGGGGCGTGGAGCTGTTTTTT.

This clone came up a few times. V is TRBV19 and J is TRBJ1-6; D not resolved. With 0 bases removed from V and 0 bases from J, the gap between germline ends came to 6 bases. CDR1 and CDR2 from the germline V gene are LNHDA and SQIVND (reference sequence). CDR3 length: 16 residues. The CDR3 region has the DNA TGTGCCAGTAGTATAGACCGGAGCTCCTATAATTCACCCCTCCACTTT. The encoded protein is CASSIDRSSYNSPLHF. Supplemented by reference TRBV19 and TRBJ1-6, the full variable domain reads DGGITQSPKYLFRKEGQNVTLSCEQNLNHDAMYWYRQDPGQGLRLIYYSQIVNDFQKGDIAEGYSVSREKKESFPLTVTSAQKNPTAFYLCASSIDRSSYNSPLHFGNGTRLTVT.

The chain employs TRBV4-3 and TRBJ2-7; 10 bases match TRBD1. V was clipped by 3 bases and J by 7 bases; unmatched bases: 9. The CDR3 has 15 amino acids. Germline loops: CDR1 LGHNA, CDR2 YSLEER. CDR3 in amino acids: CASSHSGTGVREQYF. The DNA of the CDR3 is TGCGCCAGCAGCCACTCCGGGACAGGGGTGAGAGAGCAGTACTTC.

There are a few counts of this clone. CDR3 sequence: CASSDVSSRAITTHTAQTTF. The CDR3 DNA reads as TGTGCCAGCAGTGACGTCTCTAGCAGGGCGATCACGACACACACCGCCCAGACAACCTTC. The rearrangement joins TRBV6-1 to TRBJ1-2, with a tentative D call TRBD1 (5 bases). In germline, CDR1 is MNHNS, CDR2 SASEGT. This CDR3 has 20 residues. The V gene lost 3 bases and the J gene lost 14 bases, with 40 bases spanning the gap.

In its sample, this clone was seen a few times. The chain combines TRBV28 with TRBJ1-5; D might be TRBD1 (5 bases). Trimming removed 4 bases from V and 4 bases from J, with 8 bases in between. The CDR3 length is 13 residues. CDR1 is MDHEN, CDR2 SYDVKM, per germline. The CDR3 nucleotides read TGTGCCAGCAGTTATTGGGGGAATCAGCCCCAGCATTTT. This sequence encodes CASSYWGNQPQHF.

The chain uses TRBV19 and TRBJ1-4; 9 nucleotides line up with TRBD1. V was clipped by 5 bases and J by 4 bases; unmatched bases: 8. The germline V gene has CDR1 LNHDA and CDR2 SQIVND (reference sequence). The CDR3 runs to 16 residues. CDR3 loop: CASSFSTGGGNEKLFF. The CDR3 DNA reads as TGTGCCAGTAGTTTTTCTACAGGGGGCGGTAATGAAAAACTGTTTTTT.

This clone was observed once. The gene calls are TRBV7-3 and TRBJ1-1, with a tentative D call TRBD1 (5 bases). Germline CDR1 reads SGHTA; CDR2 reads FQGTGA. V was pared by 0 bases and J by 1 base, with 9 bases between. The CDR3 runs 15 residues. CDR3 bases: TGTGCCAGCAGCTTAACAGGGGCAGGGAACACTGAAGCTTTCTTT. Its protein is CASSLTGAGNTEAFF.

This clone came up a few times. The chain joins TRBV19 to TRBJ1-5; unclear D gene. The germline gives CDR1 LNHDA, CDR2 SQIVND (reference sequence). The CDR3 has 15 amino acids. V was cut by 5 bases and J by 0 bases, with 11 bases left in between. The CDR3 reads CASSWAFNSNQPQHF. The CDR3 bases are TGTGCCAGTAGTTGGGCCTTCAATAGCAATCAGCCCCAGCATTTT.

J is TRBJ2-2 and V is TRBV7-8; D may be TRBD1 (6 bases). Germline CDR1 reads SGHVS; CDR2 reads FQNEAQ. CDR3 size: 14 residues. Trimming took 8 bases from V and 8 from J, leaving 18 bases between them. CDR3 nucleotides: TGTGCCAGCGCCTCTAGTAGGGGGAGAGGGGAGCTGTTTTTT. Residues: CASASSRGRGELFF.

This clone was found a few times. The chain recombines TRBV28 with TRBJ1-6, with no clear D. Trimming pared 5 bases from V and 3 bases from J, leaving 14 bases between. The CDR3 is made up of 16 amino acids. CDR1 is MDHEN, CDR2 SYDVKM, per germline. This CDR3 reads CASSLEVGFYNSPLHF. Here the CDR3 DNA reads TGTGCCAGCAGTCTCGAGGTTGGGTTCTATAATTCACCCCTCCACTTT.

The CDR3 coding sequence is TGTGCCAGCAGCTTGGAGGGACAGGGTTTCCCTGAAGCTTTCTTT. Protein sequence: CASSLEGQGFPEAFF. The chain uses TRBV5-6 and TRBJ1-1; 9 bases map to TRBD1. The CDR3 is 15 residues long. In germline, CDR1 is SGHDT, CDR2 YYEEEE. Germline trimming cut 0 bases from V and 6 bases from J; bases unmatched to any gene: 6.

In this sample, this clone turned up a few times. The chain joins TRBV28 to TRBJ2-2; weak D call: TRBD1 (6 bases). V lost 6 bases, J lost 0 bases, and 14 bases lay in between. Germline assignment: CDR1 MDHEN and CDR2 SYDVKM. The CDR3 is 16 residues long. The CDR3 DNA is TGTGCCAGCAGAAGCCTTTGGGACACGAACACCGGGGAGCTGTTTTTT. The encoded protein is CASRSLWDTNTGELFF.

The chain links TRBV12-3 or TRBV12-4 to TRBJ2-7; maybe TRBD1 (5 bases). There are 13 residues in the CDR3. The V end was cut by 3 bases, the J end by 6 bases, with 12 bases between. The CDR3 bases are TGTGCCAGCAGTTTCCTCAGGGAAGGCGAGCAGTACTTC. Protein sequence: CASSFLREGEQYF.

The rearrangement joins TRBV19 to TRBJ2-1, with 9 bases identical to TRBD2. CDR1 is LNHDA, CDR2 SQIVND, per germline (reference sequence). Trimming removed 5 bases from V and 6 bases from J; junction bases left unmatched: 14. The CDR3 spans 17 residues. The CDR3 sequence is CASSPQVLAGVANEQFF. In DNA, the CDR3 is TGTGCCAGTAGTCCTCAGGTACTAGCGGGCGTTGCCAATGAGCAGTTCTTC.

V usage is TRBV28 and J usage is TRBJ1-1, with D hard to call. The V gene lost 7 bases and the J gene lost 11 bases, with 23 bases spanning the gap. The CDR3 is 14 amino acids. Germline values: CDR1 MDHEN, CDR2 SYDVKM. The chain's CDR3 is CASTPFRGPPDAFF. As DNA, the CDR3 is TGTGCCAGCACCCCCTTTCGAGGCCCCCCGGATGCTTTCTTT. The whole variable domain, remainder taken from reference TRBV28 and TRBJ1-1, is DVKVTQSSRYLVKRTGEKVFLECVQDMDHENMFWYRQDPGLGLRLIYFSYDVKMKEKGDIPEGYSVSREKKERFSLILESASTNQTSMYLCASTPFRGPPDAFFGQGTRLTVV.

This sequence joins TRBV7-8 and TRBJ1-2, with D uncertain. This CDR3 contains 16 residues. The ends were cut back, 2 bases at V and 4 bases at J, with 17 bases in the middle. CDR1 is SGHVS and CDR2 is FQNEAQ in the germline V gene. The CDR3 region is CASSLHNEGTIYGYTF. The CDR3 region has the DNA TGTGCCAGCAGCTTACATAATGAGGGAACGATCTATGGCTACACCTTC.

This clone was recorded once. The CDR3 loop reads CASSTGLGPETQYF. In nucleotides, the CDR3 is TGCGCCAGCAGCACGGGACTAGGCCCAGAGACCCAGTACTTC. This sequence joins TRBV5-1 and TRBJ2-5; 8 bases line up with TRBD2. J was trimmed by 4 bases and V by 4 bases; bases with no gene match: 6. This CDR3 has 14 amino acids. The germline CDR1 and CDR2 sequences are SGHRS and YFSETQ. The full variable domain, with the rest looked up from reference TRBV5-1 and TRBJ2-5, is KAGVTQTPRYLIKTRGQQVTLSCSPISGHRSVSWYQQTPGQGLQFLFEYFSETQRNKGNFPGRFSGRQFSNSRSEMNVSTLELGDSALYLCASSTGLGPETQYFGPGTRLLVL.

The chain employs TRBV28 and TRBJ1-2; D not certain. Trimming left V 9 bases short and J 0 bases short, with 5 bases between. Looked up from germline, CDR1 is MDHEN and CDR2 is SYDVKM. This CDR3 has 11 residues. The CDR3 is CASGPNYGYTF. CDR3 nucleotide sequence: TGTGCCAGTGGTCCTAACTATGGCTACACCTTC.

There are a few counts of this clone. V gene TRBV5-1 combines with J gene TRBJ1-1; 8 nucleotides match TRBD1. V was pared by 2 bases and J by 3 bases, with 3 bases of the junction left unmatched. The CDR3 has 14 residues. Looked up from germline, CDR1 is SGHRS and CDR2 is YFSETQ. The CDR3 loop is CASSFHRGDTEAFF. DNA for the CDR3: TGCGCCAGCAGCTTCCACAGGGGGGACACTGAAGCTTTCTTT.

The V gene is TRBV2, the J gene TRBJ2-2; 7 bases are a match to TRBD2. This CDR3 comprises 15 residues. CDR1 is SNHLY and CDR2 is FYNNEI in the germline V gene. Trimming at V came to 6 bases and at J to 0 bases, leaving 4 bases not matched to a gene. CDR3 residues: CASRASGANTGELFF. The CDR3 DNA follows: TGTGCCAGCAGGGCTAGCGGAGCGAACACCGGGGAGCTGTTTTTT.

The chain carries TRBV28 and TRBJ2-4, with 8 bases that match TRBD2. Looked up from germline, CDR1 is MDHEN and CDR2 is SYDVKM. This CDR3 comprises 15 residues. Unmatched junction bases numbered 5, after V lost 2 bases and J lost 5 bases. This chain's CDR3 is CASSLGGLVQNIQYF. CDR3 DNA: TGTGCCAGCAGTTTAGGGGGACTAGTACAAAACATTCAGTACTTC.

The chain carries TRBV11-2 and TRBJ1-4; unclear D gene. The CDR3 has 17 residues. V dropped 5 bases and J dropped 3 bases, with 19 bases sitting between them. Germline V gene lookup returns CDR1 SGHAT and CDR2 FQNNGV. This chain's CDR3 is CASSRRVSPSANEKLFF. The CDR3 DNA reads TGTGCCAGCAGCAGGCGCGTGAGCCCGTCGGCTAATGAAAAACTGTTTTTT.

The genes are TRBV5-4 and TRBJ2-7; D might be TRBD1 or TRBD2, each matching 6 bases. The germline CDR1 and CDR2 sequences are SGHNT and YYREEE (reference sequence). V was shortened by 1 base and J by 4 bases, with 12 bases between the two germline ends. This CDR3 has 14 residues. The CDR3 reads CASSLPGASYEQYF. Written as DNA, the CDR3 is TGTGCCAGCAGCTTGCCGGGGGCGAGTTACGAGCAGTACTTC.

The chain is built from TRBV27 and TRBJ1-5, with unresolved D. CDR1 and CDR2 from the germline V gene are MNHEY and SMNVEV (reference sequence). This CDR3 spans 13 amino acids. V was cut by 6 bases and J by 5 bases, with 11 bases left in between. Written as DNA, the CDR3 is TGTGCCAGCAGGGCGAAGGTGGATCAGCCCCAGCATTTT. This codes for CASRAKVDQPQHF.

V usage is TRBV7-9 and J usage is TRBJ2-1; 7 positions agree with TRBD2. The CDR3 runs to 17 residues. V was pared by 1 base and J by 0 bases, with 6 bases of the junction left unmatched. Germline CDR1 SEHNR, CDR2 FQNEAQ (reference sequence). The CDR3 DNA reads TGTGCCAGCAGCTTAGATATACGCGGGAGCTCCTACAATGAGCAGTTCTTC. Amino acid sequence: CASSLDIRGSSYNEQFF.

The J gene is TRBJ1-1, the V gene TRBV27; D remains ambiguous. The germline gives CDR1 MNHEY, CDR2 SMNVEV (reference sequence). V was shortened by 7 bases and J by 4 bases, with 16 bases between the two germline ends. The CDR3 runs 14 residues. CDR3 coding DNA: TGTGCCAGCACCTCCGCCTGGGGTCGCACTGAAGCTTTCTTT. Translated, it gives CASTSAWGRTEAFF.